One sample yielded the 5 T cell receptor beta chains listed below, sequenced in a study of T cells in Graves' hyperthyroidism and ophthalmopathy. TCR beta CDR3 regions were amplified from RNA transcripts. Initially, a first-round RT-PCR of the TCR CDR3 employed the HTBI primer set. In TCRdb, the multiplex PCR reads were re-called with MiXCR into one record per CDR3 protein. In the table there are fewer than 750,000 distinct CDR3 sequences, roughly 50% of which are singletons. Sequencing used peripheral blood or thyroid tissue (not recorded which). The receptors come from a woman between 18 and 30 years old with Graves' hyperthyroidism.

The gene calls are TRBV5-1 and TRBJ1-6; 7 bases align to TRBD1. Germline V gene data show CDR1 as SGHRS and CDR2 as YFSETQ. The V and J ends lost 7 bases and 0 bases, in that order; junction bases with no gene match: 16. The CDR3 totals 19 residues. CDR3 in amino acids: CASGIRPLQGSSYNSPLHF. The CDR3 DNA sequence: TGCGCCAGCGGCATAAGACCCTTACAGGGGAGCTCCTATAATTCACCCCTCCACTTT.

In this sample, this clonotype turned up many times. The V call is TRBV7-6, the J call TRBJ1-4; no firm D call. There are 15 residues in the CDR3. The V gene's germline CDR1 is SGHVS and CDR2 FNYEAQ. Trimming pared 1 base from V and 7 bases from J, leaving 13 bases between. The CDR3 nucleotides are TGTGCCAGCAGCTTAGATCCCGGGATCCGTGAAAAACTGTTTTTT. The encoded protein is CASSLDPGIREKLFF.

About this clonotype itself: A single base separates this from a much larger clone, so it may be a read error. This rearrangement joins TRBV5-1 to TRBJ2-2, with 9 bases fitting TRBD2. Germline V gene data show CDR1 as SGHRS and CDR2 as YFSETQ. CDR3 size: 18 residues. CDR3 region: CASSFFSGSRGDTGEPFF. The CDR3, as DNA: TGCGCCAGCAGCTTTTTTAGCGGGAGTCGGGGCGACACCGGGGAGCCGTTTTTT.

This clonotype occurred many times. The CDR3 bases are TGTGCCATCGAACTGACAGGGGGCTACTACACCTTC. Translation: CAIELTGGYYTF. The chain employs TRBV10-3 and TRBJ1-2; 10 bases line up with TRBD1. Trimming at V came to 8 bases and at J to 10 bases, leaving 7 bases not matched to a gene. Germline CDR1 ENHRY, CDR2 SYGVKD. The CDR3 totals 12 residues.

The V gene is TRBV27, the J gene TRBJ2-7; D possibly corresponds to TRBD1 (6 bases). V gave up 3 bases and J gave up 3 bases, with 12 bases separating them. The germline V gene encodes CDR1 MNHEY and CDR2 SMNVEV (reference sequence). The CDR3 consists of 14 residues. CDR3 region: CASSLWHRDYEQYF. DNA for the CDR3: TGTGCCAGCAGTTTGTGGCACAGGGACTACGAGCAGTACTTC.